There are a few counts of the clone carrying this T cell receptor (beta chain). This record belongs to a study of blood T cell repertoires in COVID-19. Study-wide background: Sources were T cells, B-cell-depleted T cells, or PBMCs; the material itself was cDNA or gDNA.

Before they entered the study, exposed participants had met a COVID-19 case within 2 weeks. Measured with immunoSEQ multiplex PCR; TCRdb has only the in-frame clones, and not every one. This table has about 140,000 clones, roughly four fifths appearing once. Germline values: CDR1 SGHDN, CDR2 FVKESK. The CDR3 sequence is 17 residues long. Trimming took off 0 bases at V and 2 bases at J, with 15 bases between the two ends. Source material: PBMCs or T cells enriched from blood (not recorded which). The receptor's source is a woman between 18 and 29 years old who had been exposed to COVID-19. This chain links TRBV14 with TRBJ2-3, with D possibly matching TRBD1 (6 bases). The CDR3 reads CASSQEQGHSFTDTQYF. In DNA form, the CDR3 reads TGTGCCAGCAGCCAAGAACAGGGCCACTCCTTCACAGATACGCAGTATTTT.